This T cell receptor (beta chain) emerged from a study of blood T cell repertoires in COVID-19. Cohort assignment relied on participant-reported clinical history. The table came from immunoSEQ multiplex PCR; TCRdb's copy has only in-frame clones and leaves some out. This table holds approximately 280,000 clones, over 85% found once. V shed 3 bases and J 6 bases; nucleotides not matched to a gene: 0. This CDR3 region has 14 residues. CDR1 and CDR2 from the germline V gene are LGHNA and YNFKEQ. The chain uses TRBV4-2 and TRBJ1-6; 9 bases line up with TRBD1. The TCR comes from an older woman who had recovered from COVID-19. The sequenced sample consisted of PBMCs or T cells enriched from blood (not recorded which). CDR3: CASSQDRGNSPLHF. The CDR3 region has the DNA TGTGCCAGCAGCCAGGACAGGGGTAATTCACCCCTCCACTTT.